A single sample gave rise to the 28 T cell receptor beta chains below, sequenced in a study of blood T cells in healthy people across ages. Using a J-beta primer mix together with a sample-barcoded 5' primer, a second PCR was run for about 6 to 11 cycles. From the 5' RACE reads, TCRdb called clonotypes with MiXCR, one entry per CDR3 protein. The table shows 800,000 to 900,000 distinct CDR3 sequences, with 60% to 80% occurring only once. Sequenced sample: blood. These receptors were obtained from a man aged 30 to 39 in good health.

The chain joins TRBV29-1 to TRBJ2-1, with TRBD2 as a possible D gene (5 bases). Deletions cut 6 bases from V and 2 bases from J, with 17 bases between. Germline lookup yields CDR1 SQVTM and CDR2 ANQGSEA. CDR3 length equals 15 residues. As DNA, the CDR3 is TGCAGCGTCGGGATAGGTCGGGCCACCTACAATGAGCAGTTCTTC. It encodes CSVGIGRATYNEQFF.

This clonotype was counted between two and nine times. The CDR3 DNA reads TGTGCCAGCATCCAAGGAACTTCTGGGGCCAACGTCCTGACTTTC. Translation gives CASIQGTSGANVLTF. V usage is TRBV2 and J usage is TRBJ2-6; D gene ambiguous. Trimming removed 7 bases at V and 1 base at J, with 11 bases between. This CDR3 spans 15 amino acids. CDR1 and CDR2 (germline): SNHLY, FYNNEI.

The chain has TRBV20-1 and TRBJ1-2; D unresolved. Germline V CDR1 and CDR2: DFQATT, SNEGSKA (reference sequence). The CDR3 sequence is 17 residues long. Trimming shortened V by 5 bases and J by 0 bases, and 22 bases separated the two germline ends. CDR3 amino acids: CSAQHKKGGPANYGYTF. The CDR3, as DNA: TGCAGTGCTCAACACAAAAAGGGAGGCCCAGCTAACTATGGCTACACCTTC.

This clonotype has more than one count but fewer than ten. This chain connects TRBV29-1 to TRBJ2-7; unclear D gene. The germline CDR1 and CDR2 sequences are SQVTM and ANQGSEA. The CDR3 spans 11 residues. V gave up 4 bases and J gave up 1 base, with 5 bases separating them. Here the CDR3 reads CSVAVSYEQYF. CDR3 coding DNA: TGCAGCGTTGCTGTATCCTACGAGCAGTACTTC.

This clonotype was seen once. Mismatch with germline at one junction end may stem from a read error. The chain carries TRBV10-3 and TRBJ2-1; D remains unclear. From germline, CDR1 is ENHRY and CDR2 SYGVKD. The CDR3 runs 12 residues. DNA of the CDR3: TGTGCCACCAGTGTGCCCTACAATGAGCAGTTCTTC. It yields the protein CATSVPYNEQFF.

This clonotype was recorded a few times. This chain connects TRBV25-1 to TRBJ2-7; TRBD1 agrees at 10 bases. Trimming took 3 bases from V and 5 from J; bases not matched to a gene: 13. Germline V gives CDR1 MGHDK, CDR2 SYGVNS. The CDR3 is 17 amino acids. This CDR3 is CASSDWDRGSSGNEQYF. CDR3 nucleotides: TGTGCCAGCAGTGATTGGGACAGGGGCTCTTCTGGTAACGAGCAGTACTTC.

This clonotype was counted only a few times. The rearrangement joins TRBV5-1 to TRBJ2-4; TRBD1 matches at 8 bases. This CDR3 has 16 residues. Looked up from germline, CDR1 is SGHRS and CDR2 is YFSETQ. With V trimmed by 2 bases and J by 1 base, 5 bases remained unmatched. Written as DNA, the CDR3 is TGCGCCAGCAGCTTTCAGGGGGCACGGGCCAAAAACATTCAGTACTTC. Its protein is CASSFQGARAKNIQYF.

This clonotype appeared once. The rearrangement links TRBV28 to TRBJ2-7; tentative D call: TRBD2 (5 bases). V was cut by 10 bases and J by 0 bases, with 13 bases left in between. Germline V gene lookup returns CDR1 MDHEN and CDR2 SYDVKM. CDR3 length: 13 amino acids. DNA of the CDR3: TGTGCCACCCGTGAGGGATACTCCTACGAGCAGTACTTC. Amino acids: CATREGYSYEQYF.

This sequence joins TRBV2 and TRBJ2-7, with D possibly TRBD1 on 5 matching bases. Per germline, CDR1 SNHLY and CDR2 FYNNEI. CDR3 length: 16 residues. V was cut by 0 bases and J by 0 bases, with 12 bases left in between. The CDR3 sequence: CASSEAGQDSSYEQYF. DNA of the CDR3: TGTGCCAGCAGTGAAGCGGGGCAGGATAGCTCCTACGAGCAGTACTTC.

CDR3 residues: CSARDRNYEQYF. The CDR3 nucleotides are TGCAGTGCCCGGGACAGAAACTACGAGCAGTACTTC. The rearrangement joins TRBV20-1 to TRBJ2-7; 7 bases align to TRBD1. V lost 6 bases to trimming and J lost 3 bases; unmatched junction nucleotides: 5. The CDR3 loop spans 12 amino acids. Germline-derived CDR1 and CDR2 are DFQATT and SNEGSKA (reference sequence).

The rearrangement uses TRBV9 and TRBJ1-5; D perhaps matches TRBD1 (6 bases). With 3 bases removed from V and 3 bases from J, the gap between germline ends came to 13 bases. This CDR3 has 15 amino acids. The germline gives CDR1 SGDLS, CDR2 YYNGEE. CDR3 residues: CASSETGGPNQPQHF. CDR3 nucleotide sequence: TGTGCCAGCAGCGAGACCGGGGGGCCCAATCAGCCCCAGCATTTT. The whole variable domain, remainder taken from reference TRBV9 and TRBJ1-5, is DSGVTQTPKHLITATGQRVTLRCSPRSGDLSVYWYQQSLDQGLQFLIQYYNGEERAKGNILERFSAQQFPDLHSELNLSSLELGDSALYFCASSETGGPNQPQHFGDGTRLSIL.

This clonotype has just a few counts. The V call is TRBV6-2 or TRBV6-3, the J call TRBJ2-5, with a tentative D call TRBD2 (5 bases). Germline assignment: CDR1 MNHEY and CDR2 SVGEGT. V was pared by 1 base and J by 3 bases, with 12 bases between. This CDR3 has 15 residues. CDR3 bases: TGTGCCAGCAGTTACTTCCGAGGTAGCGAAGAGACCCAGTACTTC. It encodes CASSYFRGSEETQYF.

The chain uses TRBV18 and TRBJ2-7, with TRBD2 identical over 13 bases. The CDR3 totals 17 residues. Germline V lookup: CDR1 KGHSH, CDR2 LQKENI. V lost 2 bases to trimming and J lost 5 bases; unmatched junction nucleotides: 9. This chain's CDR3 is CASSPKTVGLAGDEQYF. The DNA of the CDR3 is TGTGCCAGCTCACCAAAGACAGTAGGACTAGCGGGGGACGAGCAGTACTTC.

V and J are TRBV20-1 and TRBJ2-1, with D perhaps matching TRBD2 (7 bases). Germline values: CDR1 DFQATT, CDR2 SNEGSKA (reference sequence). Deletions cut 7 bases from V and 7 bases from J, with 17 bases between. CDR3 size: 13 residues. CDR3 nucleotide sequence: TGCAGTGAAGGGGGGGGGCCCTCGAATGAGCAGTTCTTC. Its translation is CSEGGGPSNEQFF.

The chain employs TRBV10-3 and TRBJ1-4; TRBD1 matches 7 bases. From germline, CDR1 is ENHRY and CDR2 SYGVKD. V gave up 0 bases and J gave up 3 bases; unmatched junction bases: 7. This CDR3 comprises 17 residues. The CDR3 region is CAISESRQGRANEKLFF. In nucleotides, the CDR3 is TGTGCCATCAGTGAGTCGCGACAGGGCCGAGCTAATGAAAAACTGTTTTTT.

This clonotype has a handful of counts. The chain is built from TRBV7-9 and TRBJ2-1; D is possibly TRBD1 or TRBD2 (5 bases each). Looked up from germline, CDR1 is SEHNR and CDR2 is FQNEAQ (reference sequence). The CDR3 length is 17 residues. The V end was cut by 5 bases, the J end by 0 bases, with 17 bases between. The CDR3 loop is CASSLPRGPSSYNEQFF. CDR3 bases: TGTGCCAGCAGCCTACCGAGGGGTCCTAGCTCCTACAATGAGCAGTTCTTC.

The rearrangement links TRBV6-5 to TRBJ1-1, with D perhaps TRBD1 (5 bases). The CDR3 is 14 residues long. Germline lookup yields CDR1 MNHEY and CDR2 SVGAGI. Trimming stripped 5 bases from V and 1 base from J, with 11 bases between. The CDR3 nucleotides are TGTGCCAGCAGTCTCCGGGACTGGAACACTGAAGCTTTCTTT. It specifies CASSLRDWNTEAFF.

V and J are TRBV2 and TRBJ2-3, with D unresolved. Trimming left V 7 bases short and J 4 bases short, with 12 bases between. Germline V gives CDR1 SNHLY, CDR2 FYNNEI. The CDR3 length is 13 residues. This CDR3 is CASTRSGSDTQYF. Here the CDR3 DNA reads TGTGCCAGCACCCGAAGTGGATCAGATACGCAGTATTTT.

The chain combines TRBV7-9 with TRBJ1-2; a possible D gene is TRBD1 (6 bases). CDR3 length: 12 amino acids. CDR1 is SEHNR and CDR2 is FQNEAQ in the germline V gene (reference sequence). Trimming cost V 6 bases and J 7 bases, with 12 bases left between them. CDR3 sequence: CASSPRTVGYTF. In DNA form, the CDR3 reads TGTGCCAGCAGTCCGAGGACAGTTGGCTACACCTTC. The whole variable domain, remainder taken from reference TRBV7-9 and TRBJ1-2, is DTGVSQNPRHKITKRGQNVTFRCDPISEHNRLYWYRQTLGQGPEFLTYFQNEAQLEKSRLLSDRFSAERPKGSFSTLEIQRTEQGDSAMYLCASSPRTVGYTFGSGTRLTVV.

This clonotype was counted many times. CDR3 amino acids: CSVDADSTDTQYF. The CDR3 region has the DNA TGCAGCGTTGACGCGGATAGCACAGATACGCAGTATTTT. The chain has TRBV29-1 and TRBJ2-3; D unresolved. Germline V CDR1 and CDR2: SQVTM, ANQGSEA. The CDR3 contains 13 residues. Trimming took off 3 bases at V and 0 bases at J, with 7 bases between the two ends.

In its sample, this clonotype was seen a few times. One end of the junction fails to match germline, which may point to a read error. The J gene is TRBJ2-3, the V gene TRBV6-1; D call uncertain. This CDR3 has 13 residues. The germline V gene has CDR1 MNHNS and CDR2 SASEGT. The DNA for the CDR3 is TGTGCCGGCAGTGAATGGCTTTGGGATACGCAGTATTTT. It is translated as CAGSEWLWDTQYF.

The rearrangement joins TRBV6-5 to TRBJ2-1; 9 bases align to TRBD1. Germline CDR1 and CDR2: MNHEY and SVGAGI. V dropped 5 bases and J dropped 15; count of bases not matched to a gene: 8. This CDR3 spans 12 amino acids. The CDR3 loop reads CASSPLGGQGFF. The CDR3 DNA reads as TGTGCCAGCAGTCCCCTGGGGGGACAGGGGTTCTTC.

The rearrangement links TRBV5-1 to TRBJ2-5; TRBD2 aligns across 8 bases. The germline V gene has CDR1 SGHRS and CDR2 YFSETQ. V shed 0 bases, J shed 11 bases, and the junction held 9 bases outside the gene matches. The CDR3 consists of 14 residues. Written as DNA, the CDR3 is TGCGCCAGCAGCTTGGCCGGGGGACTAGAAGAGCAGTACTTC. Translation gives CASSLAGGLEEQYF.

The rearrangement joins TRBV23-1 to TRBJ1-2, with a tentative D call TRBD1 (5 bases). TRBV23-1 is sorted into the ORF group, with uncertain function. Trimming stripped 6 bases from V and 4 bases from J, with 18 bases between. The CDR3 is made up of 15 amino acids. The CDR3 bases are TGCGCCAGCAGCCAGAGCGGGACTCTTGTCTATGGCTACACCTTC. Translated: CASSQSGTLVYGYTF.

This chain connects TRBV29-1 to TRBJ2-1; TRBD2 aligns across 8 bases. Germline CDR1 is SQVTM and CDR2 is ANQGSEA. V shed 5 bases and J 4 bases; nucleotides not matched to a gene: 10. The CDR3 covers 15 residues. This CDR3 is CSVSLGGGRYNEQFF. Here the CDR3 DNA reads TGCAGCGTTTCTCTCGGGGGGGGGCGTTACAATGAGCAGTTCTTC.

The V gene is TRBV9, the J gene TRBJ2-7; the D gene is possibly TRBD1 (6 bases). V lost 4 bases to trimming and J lost 1 base, with 21 bases between them. CDR3 length equals 17 residues. Germline CDR1 is SGDLS and CDR2 is YYNGEE. The DNA of the CDR3 is TGTGCCAGCAGCTTCCTCCCTACATCGACAGGATCCTACGAGCAGTACTTC. It yields the protein CASSFLPTSTGSYEQYF.

The chain recombines TRBV4-2 with TRBJ1-2, with D unclear. The CDR3 loop spans 14 amino acids. Germline CDR1 reads LGHNA; CDR2 reads YNFKEQ. Trimming stripped 4 bases from V and 1 base from J, with 10 bases between. In DNA form, the CDR3 reads TGTGCCAGCAGCCTCCGCGGGGTTAACTATGGCTACACCTTC. It encodes CASSLRGVNYGYTF.

This clonotype has at least ten counts. The chain combines TRBV6-2 or TRBV6-3 with TRBJ2-7; 8 positions match TRBD2. Germline-derived CDR1 and CDR2 are MNHEY and SVGEGT. V lost 5 bases and J lost 5; bases outside the gene matches: 8. CDR3 size: 14 residues. The CDR3 region has the DNA TGTGCCAGCAGTCAGCGAGTCGGGGGGGACGAGCAGTACTTC. It is translated as CASSQRVGGDEQYF.